This passage covers 27 T cell receptor beta chains from one sample sequenced in a study of type 1 regulatory T cells. These receptors' antigens are unknown. TCRdb reprocessed the reads via MiXCR and lists one record per CDR3 protein. The table records about 24,000 distinct CDR3 sequences, roughly two thirds of them present only once. Source material: cultured T cells, either the whole culture or a sorted T cell fraction (not recorded which). The subset was: Tr1-enriched cell product generated in vitro against host alloantigens. All receptors derive from a human donor in good health.

The CDR3 region is CATGLLGQETQYF. The CDR3 bases are TGTGCCACCGGACTTTTGGGGCAAGAGACCCAGTACTTC. The V call is TRBV6-6, the J call TRBJ2-5, with D possibly TRBD2 on 5 matching bases. Trimming removed 10 bases from V and 2 bases from J, with 14 bases in between. The CDR3 sequence is 13 residues long. The germline V gene encodes CDR1 MNHNY and CDR2 SVGAGI (reference sequence).

The chain carries TRBV29-1 and TRBJ2-3, with TRBD2 matching 10 bases. Germline lookup yields CDR1 SQVTM and CDR2 ANQGSEA. The CDR3 consists of 16 residues. V shed 0 bases, J shed 5 bases, and the junction held 8 bases outside the gene matches. CDR3 in amino acids: CSVEDRSGGALDTQYF. For the CDR3, the DNA is TGCAGCGTTGAAGATCGCAGCGGGGGGGCCTTAGATACGCAGTATTTT.

This chain links TRBV12-3 or TRBV12-4 with TRBJ2-5; tentatively, D is TRBD1 (5 bases). This CDR3 has 13 residues. V lost 6 bases to trimming and J lost 3 bases, with 11 bases between them. The CDR3 nucleotides read TGTGCCAGCAGCCAGACAGAGAAAGAGACCCAGTACTTC. Encoded protein: CASSQTEKETQYF.

V gene TRBV20-1 combines with J gene TRBJ2-7; TRBD2 agrees at 7 bases. Germline V lookup: CDR1 DFQATT, CDR2 SNEGSKA (reference sequence). The V segment lost 0 bases and the J segment 4 bases; nucleotides outside the gene matches: 9. This CDR3 is 15 amino acids long. The CDR3 is CSARDTASGLYEQYF. CDR3 coding DNA: TGCAGTGCTAGAGATACGGCTAGCGGCCTATACGAGCAGTACTTC.

The V gene is TRBV5-1, the J gene TRBJ2-3; 13 bases map to TRBD2. CDR3 length: 18 residues. The J segment lost 0 bases and the V segment lost 5 bases, leaving 9 bases of the junction unmatched. Germline V gene lookup returns CDR1 SGHRS and CDR2 YFSETQ. The CDR3 region is CASRRSTSGGLSTDTQYF. The CDR3 DNA follows: TGCGCCAGCAGACGGTCGACTAGCGGGGGGCTTAGCACAGATACGCAGTATTTT.

In its sample, this clonotype was seen a few times. The rearrangement uses TRBV7-2 and TRBJ1-3; D might be TRBD1 (6 bases). V lost 5 bases to trimming and J lost 4 bases, with 15 bases between them. CDR3 length: 15 amino acids. Germline V lookup: CDR1 SGHTA, CDR2 FQGNSA. In DNA, the CDR3 is TGTGCCAGCAGCCCAGTTCCCGGACAGGGAAACACCATATATTTT. The encoded protein is CASSPVPGQGNTIYF.

In its sample, this clonotype was seen a few times. V is TRBV5-1 and J is TRBJ2-4, with 7 bases aligning to TRBD2. This CDR3 spans 17 amino acids. CDR1 is SGHRS and CDR2 is YFSETQ in the germline V gene. Losses at the gene ends were 2 bases for V and 1 base for J; bases not matched to a gene: 9. The CDR3 region is CASSFGTTLGAKNIQYF. In DNA, the CDR3 is TGCGCCAGCAGCTTTGGGACTACCCTCGGGGCCAAAAACATTCAGTACTTC.

The rearrangement joins TRBV7-2 to TRBJ2-3; the match to TRBD2 covers 9 bases. The V segment lost 8 bases and the J segment 7 bases; nucleotides outside the gene matches: 22. Germline V gives CDR1 SGHTA, CDR2 FQGNSA. The CDR3 has 18 residues. CDR3 in DNA: TGTGCCAGCTCCCCCCCCCGAGGCAGGACTAGCGCCGCTTATACGCAGTATTTT. Its translation: CASSPPRGRTSAAYTQYF.

This clonotype was detected only once. This chain joins TRBV20-1 and TRBJ2-3, with 8 nucleotides matching TRBD2. The CDR3 runs to 14 residues. J lost 6 bases, V lost 3 bases, and 8 bases had no gene match. Germline loops: CDR1 DFQATT, CDR2 SNEGSKA (reference sequence). This CDR3 is CSASPAGVPDTQYF. The CDR3 coding sequence is TGCAGTGCTAGCCCAGCGGGGGTTCCTGATACGCAGTATTTT.

This chain connects TRBV20-1 to TRBJ2-1, with 8 bases that match TRBD1. Trimming took 5 bases from V and 3 from J; bases not matched to a gene: 9. The CDR3 totals 15 residues. CDR1 DFQATT and CDR2 SNEGSKA come from the germline V gene (reference sequence). The CDR3, as DNA: TGCAGTGCTCCGACAGGGGTAGGCCTCTACAATGAGCAGTTCTTC. Residues: CSAPTGVGLYNEQFF.

This chain links TRBV7-2 with TRBJ2-1; 7 nucleotides agree with TRBD2. From germline, CDR1 is SGHTA and CDR2 FQGNSA. Losses at the gene ends were 8 bases for V and 1 base for J; bases not matched to a gene: 2. This CDR3 has 13 amino acids. In DNA form, the CDR3 reads TGTGCCAGCCGGCGGGGGTCCTACAATGAGCAGTTCTTC. Protein sequence: CASRRGSYNEQFF.

Only a few counts were recorded for this clonotype. The genes are TRBV7-9 and TRBJ2-2; D not resolved. Trimming removed 6 bases at V and 4 bases at J, with 6 bases between. CDR1 is SEHNR and CDR2 is FQNEAQ in the germline V gene (reference sequence). This CDR3 has 12 amino acids. The CDR3 region has the DNA TGTGCCAGCAGACCAAGCACCGGGGAGCTGTTTTTT. Amino acids: CASRPSTGELFF.

V is TRBV7-9 and J is TRBJ2-3, with a tentative D call TRBD1 (6 bases). The CDR3 contains 14 residues. Trimming shortened V by 5 bases and J by 0 bases, and 9 bases separated the two germline ends. Germline CDR1 and CDR2: SEHNR and FQNEAQ (reference sequence). DNA of the CDR3: TGTGCCAGCAGCGCCCAGGGGAGCACAGATACGCAGTATTTT. This sequence encodes CASSAQGSTDTQYF.

The rearrangement links TRBV4-1 to TRBJ1-5; 8 nucleotides align to TRBD1. The CDR3 contains 15 residues. V lost 3 bases to trimming and J lost 7 bases; unmatched junction nucleotides: 8. Per the germline V gene, CDR1 is MGHRA and CDR2 is YSYEKL. The CDR3 reads CASSHPDRDQQPQHF. In DNA form, the CDR3 reads TGCGCCAGCAGCCACCCGGACAGGGACCAACAGCCCCAGCATTTT.

This clonotype occurred a few times. The DNA of the CDR3 is TGTGCCAGCAGCTTGCGATGGGGGCAAGAGACCCAGTACTTC. It codes for CASSLRWGQETQYF. V gene TRBV7-2 combines with J gene TRBJ2-5; D tentatively fits TRBD1 or TRBD2 (5 bases each). V was shortened by 3 bases and J by 2 bases, with 10 bases between the two germline ends. The CDR3 sequence is 14 residues long. The germline gives CDR1 SGHTA, CDR2 FQGNSA.

The rearrangement links TRBV3-1 to TRBJ1-2, with 7 bases identical to TRBD1. The CDR3 runs 11 residues. Germline V lookup: CDR1 LGHDT, CDR2 YNNKEL (reference sequence). V gave up 9 bases and J gave up 4 bases; unmatched junction bases: 2. The CDR3 sequence: CASRDSYGYTF. The CDR3 bases are TGTGCCAGTAGGGACAGCTATGGCTACACCTTC.

This rearrangement joins TRBV20-1 to TRBJ2-3, with D perhaps assigned TRBD1 or TRBD2 (5 bases each). This CDR3 contains 14 residues. Trimming stripped 2 bases from V and 0 bases from J, with 9 bases between. Per the germline V gene, CDR1 is DFQATT and CDR2 is SNEGSKA (reference sequence). This chain's CDR3 is CSARRGASTDTQYF. CDR3 bases: TGCAGTGCTAGAAGGGGAGCTAGCACAGATACGCAGTATTTT.

The chain employs TRBV5-1 and TRBJ2-5; D not certain. Germline V gene lookup returns CDR1 SGHRS and CDR2 YFSETQ. This CDR3 contains 13 residues. Deletions cut 3 bases from V and 3 bases from J, with 9 bases between. The CDR3 DNA reads TGCGCCAGCAGCTACAACAGCAAAGAGACCCAGTACTTC. Encoded protein: CASSYNSKETQYF.

The rearrangement joins TRBV10-3 to TRBJ1-5; the match to TRBD1 covers 7 bases. After removal of 6 bases from V and 0 bases from J, the junction contained 11 bases not matched to a gene. This CDR3 has 17 amino acids. Germline assignment: CDR1 ENHRY and CDR2 SYGVKD. Written as DNA, the CDR3 is TGTGCCATCAGCCAAAGACAAACAGGGGCTAGCAATCAGCCCCAGCATTTT. Protein: CAISQRQTGASNQPQHF.

The rearrangement uses TRBV2 and TRBJ1-5, with a tentative D call TRBD1 (5 bases). CDR3 length: 13 amino acids. CDR1 is SNHLY and CDR2 is FYNNEI in the germline V gene. Trimming took off 4 bases at V and 5 bases at J, with 9 bases between the two ends. CDR3 loop: CASSAQGDQPQHF. For the CDR3, the DNA is TGTGCCAGCAGTGCTCAGGGAGATCAGCCCCAGCATTTT.

V usage is TRBV7-2 and J usage is TRBJ2-3; D unresolved. V lost 1 base and J 1 base, leaving 9 bases between the germline ends. Germline V gene lookup returns CDR1 SGHTA and CDR2 FQGNSA. This CDR3 has 15 amino acids. CDR3 in amino acids: CASSLDPLRTDTQYF. CDR3 in DNA: TGTGCCAGCAGCTTAGATCCCCTCCGCACAGATACGCAGTATTTT.

The chain uses TRBV7-3 and TRBJ2-5; 7 nucleotides line up with TRBD2. The CDR3 totals 16 residues. Germline V gene data show CDR1 as SGHTA and CDR2 as FQGTGA. The junction had 17 bases not matched to a gene; V was cut back by 6 bases and J by 7 bases. CDR3 sequence reads: CASSQLPTSRLGTQYF. CDR3 bases: TGTGCCAGCAGTCAACTCCCGACTAGCCGGCTGGGGACCCAGTACTTC.

CDR3 DNA: TGTGCCAGCAGCTCCGTGGGGGGGGGCGAGACCCAGTACTTC. It encodes CASSSVGGGETQYF. This chain uses TRBV7-7 with TRBJ2-5; D might be TRBD2 (7 bases). The CDR3 length is 14 residues. In germline, CDR1 is SSHAT, CDR2 FNYEAQ (reference sequence). Trimming shortened V by 4 bases and J by 5 bases, and 14 bases separated the two germline ends.

By share, this clonotype ranks as medium-sized. The chain employs TRBV20-1 and TRBJ1-4; the D gene is possibly TRBD1 (5 bases). V gave up 1 base and J gave up 3 bases, with 9 bases separating them. The germline V gene has CDR1 DFQATT and CDR2 SNEGSKA (reference sequence). The length of the CDR3 is 14 residues. The chain's CDR3 is CSARGGVPNEKLFF. CDR3 nucleotides: TGCAGTGCTAGAGGAGGGGTTCCTAATGAAAAACTGTTTTTT.

The gene calls are TRBV6-6 and TRBJ1-6; perhaps TRBD1 as D (5 bases). CDR1 and CDR2 (germline): MNHNY, SVGAGI (reference sequence). The CDR3 length is 14 residues. The V and J ends lost 7 bases and 2 bases respectively, with 9 bases between them. CDR3 coding DNA: TGTGCCAGCACAGGGACTACCTATAATTCACCCCTCCACTTT. Residues: CASTGTTYNSPLHF.

This clonotype rates as medium-sized. The V call is TRBV7-3, the J call TRBJ2-3; D not resolved. CDR3 length: 15 residues. CDR1 and CDR2 (germline): SGHTA, FQGTGA. V was trimmed by 0 bases and J by 2 bases, leaving 9 bases between them. The CDR3 nucleotides are TGTGCCAGCAGCTTAACCGCCTTAAACACAGATACGCAGTATTTT. Translating gives CASSLTALNTDTQYF.

The V and J genes are TRBV12-3 or TRBV12-4 and TRBJ2-5; D tentatively reads TRBD1 or TRBD2 (5 bases each). Trimming shortened V by 4 bases and J by 4 bases, and 13 bases separated the two germline ends. The CDR3 is 14 amino acids. The CDR3 region has the DNA TGTGCCAGCAGTTCCGGGACCCGAGGAGAGACCCAGTACTTC. It is translated as CASSSGTRGETQYF.